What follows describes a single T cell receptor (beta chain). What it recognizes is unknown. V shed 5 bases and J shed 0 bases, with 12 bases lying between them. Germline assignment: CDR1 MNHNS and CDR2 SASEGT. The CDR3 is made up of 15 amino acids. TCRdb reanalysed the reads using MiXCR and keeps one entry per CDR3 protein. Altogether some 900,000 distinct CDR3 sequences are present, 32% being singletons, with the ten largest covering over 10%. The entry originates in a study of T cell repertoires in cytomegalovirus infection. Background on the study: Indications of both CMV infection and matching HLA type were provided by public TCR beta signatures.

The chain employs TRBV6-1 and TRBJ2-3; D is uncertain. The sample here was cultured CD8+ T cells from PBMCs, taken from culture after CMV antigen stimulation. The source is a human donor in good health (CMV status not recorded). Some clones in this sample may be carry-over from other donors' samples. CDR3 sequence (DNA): TGTGCCAGCAGTTCGGACCCCCTTAGCACAGATACGCAGTATTTT. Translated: CASSSDPLSTDTQYF.